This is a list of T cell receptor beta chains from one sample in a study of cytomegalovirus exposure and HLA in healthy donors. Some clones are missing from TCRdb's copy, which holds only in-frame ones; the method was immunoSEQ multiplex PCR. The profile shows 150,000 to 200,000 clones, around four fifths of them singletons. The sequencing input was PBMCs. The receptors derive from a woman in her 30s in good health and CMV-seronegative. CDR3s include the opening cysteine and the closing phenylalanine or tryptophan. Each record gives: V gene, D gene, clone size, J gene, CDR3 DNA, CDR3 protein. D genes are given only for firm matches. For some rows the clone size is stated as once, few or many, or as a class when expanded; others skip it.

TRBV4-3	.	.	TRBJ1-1	TGCGCCAGCAGCCACCTTAACACTGAAGCTTTCTTT	CASSHLNTEAFF
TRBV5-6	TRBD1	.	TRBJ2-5	TGTGCCAGCAGCTTACCAGGGGGCGTAGGAGAGACCCAGTACTTC	CASSLPGGVGETQYF
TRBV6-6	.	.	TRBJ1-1	TGTGCCAGCAGTTACTCGGGGGGGGGTTATACTGAAGCTTTCTTT	CASSYSGGGYTEAFF
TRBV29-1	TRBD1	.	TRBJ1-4	TGCAGCGTTACAGGGGGCGCAGCGGGTGAAAAACTGTTTTTT	CSVTGGAAGEKLFF
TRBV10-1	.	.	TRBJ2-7	TGCGCCAGCAGTGAGTCAGGACTCCCGCCCCCGATTCAGTACTTC	CASSESGLPPPIQYF
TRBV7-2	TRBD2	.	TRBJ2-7	TGTGCCAGCTCCCGGGGGGGTGGCTCCTACGAGCAGTACTTC	CASSRGGGSYEQYF
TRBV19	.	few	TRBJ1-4	TGTGCCAGTAGTACTCAGGGGTTCACTAATGAAAAACTGTTTTTT	CASSTQGFTNEKLFF
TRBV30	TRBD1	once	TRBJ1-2	TGTGCCTGGAGCCGACAGGGGTTGGGCTATGGCTACACCTTC	CAWSRQGLGYGYTF
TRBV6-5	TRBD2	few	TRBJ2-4	TGTGCCAGCAGTCCCGGGACTAGGGAAAACATTCAGTACTTC	CASSPGTRENIQYF
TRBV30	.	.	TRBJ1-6	TGTGCCTGGAAAGGTGATTTTTGGGCACTGGATAATTCACCCCTCCACTTT	CAWKGDFWALDNSPLHF
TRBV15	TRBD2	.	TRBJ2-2	TGTGCCACCAGCAGACTACGGGGGGGGCCGACCGGGGAGCTGTTTTTT	CATSRLRGGPTGELFF
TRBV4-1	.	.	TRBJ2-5	TGCGCCAGCAGCCAAGCTTCCGGGACTGTCGGGGCCCAGTACTTC	CASSQASGTVGAQYF
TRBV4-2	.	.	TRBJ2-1	TGTGCCAGCAGCCAAGGTCCGGGAGACGTTTACAATGAGCAGTTCTTC	CASSQGPGDVYNEQFF
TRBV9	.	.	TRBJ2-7	TGTGCCAGCAGCGTAGGCGCGACTGCCTACGAGCAGTACTTC	CASSVGATAYEQYF
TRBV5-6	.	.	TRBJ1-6	TGTGCCAGCAGCTTGTTTGGCAGTAATTCACCCCTCCACTTT	CASSLFGSNSPLHF
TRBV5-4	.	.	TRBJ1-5	TGTGCCAGCAGCTTGGAGCCAGGATTATATAGCAATCAGCCCCAGCATTTT	CASSLEPGLYSNQPQHF
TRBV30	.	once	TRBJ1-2	TGTGCCTGGAGTGTACGGAGGGGTGCCTATGGCTACACCTTC	CAWSVRRGAYGYTF
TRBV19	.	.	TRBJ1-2	TGTGCCAGTAGTATGCGGCAGTTTGGCTACACCTTC	CASSMRQFGYTF
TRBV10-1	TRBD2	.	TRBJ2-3	TGCGCCAGCAGTGAGTTCGCGACTAGCGGGGCAGATACGCAGTATTTT	CASSEFATSGADTQYF
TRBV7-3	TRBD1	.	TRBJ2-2	TGTGCCAGCAGTCGAATGACAGGACAGGGCACCGGGGAGCTGTTTTTT	CASSRMTGQGTGELFF
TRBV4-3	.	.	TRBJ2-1	TGCGCCAGCAGCCAAGAAGGGGGGGCTCTCTACAATGAGCAGTTCTTC	CASSQEGGALYNEQFF
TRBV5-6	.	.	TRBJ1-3	TGTGCCAGCAGCTTCGGTGATGGAGTCACCATATATTTT	CASSFGDGVTIYF
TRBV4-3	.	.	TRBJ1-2	TGCGCCAGCAGCCAGGGGGGCGGGGGTAACTATGGCTACACCTTC	CASSQGGGGNYGYTF
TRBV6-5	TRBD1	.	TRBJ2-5	TGTGCCAGCAGCCCCCCCGGGACAGGGCTTGAGCAGTACTTC	CASSPPGTGLEQYF
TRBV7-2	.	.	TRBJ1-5	TGTGCCAGCAGCTTCACGGGGTATCAGCCCCAGCATTTT	CASSFTGYQPQHF
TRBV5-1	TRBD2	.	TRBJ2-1	TGCGCCAGCACTAGCGGGGAGAGCTCCTACAATGAGCAGTTCTTC	CASTSGESSYNEQFF
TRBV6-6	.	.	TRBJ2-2	TGTGCCAGCAGGACGCGAGGGACACCCAACACCGGGGAGCTGTTTTTT	CASRTRGTPNTGELFF
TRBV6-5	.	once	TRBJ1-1	TGTGCCAGCAGTGACAGAGACACTGAAGCCTTCTTT	CASSDRDTEAFF
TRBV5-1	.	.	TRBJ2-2	TGCGCCAGCAGCGCCTCCAGGGTCACCGGGGAGCTGTTTTTT	CASSASRVTGELFF
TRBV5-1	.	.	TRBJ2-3	TGCGCCAGCAGCTTTTCCACTGGCGGCCGGGAAGGAGATACGCAGTATTTT	CASSFSTGGREGDTQYF
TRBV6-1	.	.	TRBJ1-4	TGTGCCAGCAGTCCACGGCGGGGTTTGAATGAAAAACTGTTTTTT	CASSPRRGLNEKLFF
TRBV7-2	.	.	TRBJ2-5	TGTGCCAGCAGCTTAAATCCGACTTTTGAAGAGACCCAGTACTTC	CASSLNPTFEETQYF
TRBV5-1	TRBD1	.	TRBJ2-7	TGCGCCAGCAGCTTGGCCGGGACAGGGAGCTCCTACGAGCAGTACTTC	CASSLAGTGSSYEQYF
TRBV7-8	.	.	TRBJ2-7	TGTGCCAGCAGCTTAGCTAAGACAGTCTACAATGTCGAGCAGTACTTC	CASSLAKTVYNVEQYF
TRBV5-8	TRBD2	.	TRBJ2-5	TGTGCCAGCAGCTTGGATTCGCTAGCGGGGGCGGGGACCCAGTACTTC	CASSLDSLAGAGTQYF
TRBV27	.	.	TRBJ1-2	TGTGCCAGCAAAGGCAGGGCGAACTATGGCTACACCTTC	CASKGRANYGYTF
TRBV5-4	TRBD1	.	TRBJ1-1	TGTGCCAGCAGCCAGGGACAGGGGGTTCCGAACACTGAAGCTTTCTTT	CASSQGQGVPNTEAFF
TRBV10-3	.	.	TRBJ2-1	TGTGCCATCAGTGCCGGGGGGCCGGCCAATGAGCAGTTCTTC	CAISAGGPANEQFF
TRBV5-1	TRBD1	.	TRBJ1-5	TGCGCCAGCAGCTCGACAGGGGGACTCAATCAGCCCCAGCATTTT	CASSSTGGLNQPQHF
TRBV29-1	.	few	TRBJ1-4	TGCAGCGTTGAAGAACAGCACAATGAAAAACTGTTTTTT	CSVEEQHNEKLFF
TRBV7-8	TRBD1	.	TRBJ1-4	TGTGCCAGCAGCTCCGGACAGGGTATAGCTAATGAAAAACTGTTTTTT	CASSSGQGIANEKLFF
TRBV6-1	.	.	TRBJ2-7	TGTGCCAGCAGTGATGATCCCGCGGGGAGTTTCGAGCAGTACTTC	CASSDDPAGSFEQYF
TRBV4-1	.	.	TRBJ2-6	TGCGCCAGCAGCACCCGACAGGTCTCTGGGGCCAACGTCCTGACTTTC	CASSTRQVSGANVLTF
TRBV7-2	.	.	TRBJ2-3	TGTGCCAGCAGCTTAATCGGGAGCTATCAGTCAGATACGCAGTATTTT	CASSLIGSYQSDTQYF
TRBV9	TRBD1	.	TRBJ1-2	TGTGCCAGCAGCGCAGCAGGGGGAACCTACTATGGCTACACCTTC	CASSAAGGTYYGYTF
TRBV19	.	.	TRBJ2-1	TGTGCCAGTAGTATCGAGGGAAGAAGCTCCTACAATGAGCAGTTCTTC	CASSIEGRSSYNEQFF
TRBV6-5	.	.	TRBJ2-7	TGTGCCAGCCGAACTACAGGGAGCTCCTACGAGCAGTACTTC	CASRTTGSSYEQYF
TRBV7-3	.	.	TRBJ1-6	TGTGCCAGCAGCTTACAGGGGTTGGGTAATTCACCCCTCCACTTT	CASSLQGLGNSPLHF
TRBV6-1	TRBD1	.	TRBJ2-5	TGTGCCAGCAGTGGTGGGACAGGGGATTCGGAAGAGACCCAGTACTTC	CASSGGTGDSEETQYF
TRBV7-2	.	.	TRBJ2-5	TGTGCCAGCAGCGTGGGACTCCGGGAGACCCAGTACTTC	CASSVGLRETQYF
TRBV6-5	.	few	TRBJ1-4	TGTGCCAGCAGTTTGACAGAAGTGGGAACTAATGAAAAACTGTTTTTT	CASSLTEVGTNEKLFF
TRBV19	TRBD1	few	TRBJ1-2	TGTGCCAGTAGTATAAGGGGATCCGGGACAGCAAACTATGGCTACACCTTC	CASSIRGSGTANYGYTF
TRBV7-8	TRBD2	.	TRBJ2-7	TGTGCCAGCAGTCTAGCGGCCAGCTCCTACGAGCAGTACTTC	CASSLAASSYEQYF
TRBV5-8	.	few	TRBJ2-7	TGTGCCAGCAGCTTCCACCGACAGAGCTACGAGCAGTACTTC	CASSFHRQSYEQYF